This T cell receptor (beta chain) was profiled in a study of brain T cells in children with intractable seizures. General study points: Absence of clones before surgery may stem from lower sequencing depth. Patients' HCMV serostatus was unknown; virus specificity rests on CDR3 similarity alone.

The table came from immunoSEQ multiplex PCR; TCRdb's copy has only in-frame clones and leaves some out. The sample shows about 120,000 clones, under 95% of them seen only once. V was pared by 7 bases and J by 3 bases, with 7 bases between. CDR1 SNHLY and CDR2 FYNNEI come from the germline V gene. This CDR3 is built from 11 residues. The sequenced cases were selected for having the highest brain T cell transcript signatures. At least one anti-epileptic drug was given before surgery. Notes on this clone: Its antigen is not known.

This chain joins TRBV2 and TRBJ2-7; the D is unclear. The input for sequencing was peripheral blood, taken at surgery. The clonotype originates from a boy under two years old with hemimegalencephaly and intractable seizures. The CDR3 loop reads CASMNGYEQYF. The CDR3, as DNA: TGTGCCAGCATGAACGGCTACGAGCAGTACTTC.